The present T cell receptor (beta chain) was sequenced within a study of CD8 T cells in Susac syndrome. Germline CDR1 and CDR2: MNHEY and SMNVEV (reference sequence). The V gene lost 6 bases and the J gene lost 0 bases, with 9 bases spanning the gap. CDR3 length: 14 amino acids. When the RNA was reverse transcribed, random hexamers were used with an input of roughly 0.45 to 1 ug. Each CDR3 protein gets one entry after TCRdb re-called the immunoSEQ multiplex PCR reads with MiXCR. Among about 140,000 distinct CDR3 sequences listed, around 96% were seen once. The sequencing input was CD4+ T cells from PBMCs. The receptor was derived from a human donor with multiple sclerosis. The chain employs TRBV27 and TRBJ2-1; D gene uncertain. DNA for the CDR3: TGTGCCAGCAGCCAATATAGCTCCTACAATGAGCAGTTCTTC. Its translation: CASSQYSSYNEQFF.